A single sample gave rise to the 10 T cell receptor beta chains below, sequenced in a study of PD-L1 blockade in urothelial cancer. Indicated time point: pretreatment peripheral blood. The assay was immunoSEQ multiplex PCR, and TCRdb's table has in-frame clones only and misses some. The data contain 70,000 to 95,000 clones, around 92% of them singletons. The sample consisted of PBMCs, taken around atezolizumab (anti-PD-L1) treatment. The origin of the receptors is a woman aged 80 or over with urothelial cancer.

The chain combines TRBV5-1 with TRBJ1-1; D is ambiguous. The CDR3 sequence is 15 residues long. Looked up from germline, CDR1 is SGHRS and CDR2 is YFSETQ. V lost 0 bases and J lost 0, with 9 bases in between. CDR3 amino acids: CASSLDVQLNTEAFF. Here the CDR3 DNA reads TGCGCCAGCAGCTTGGACGTACAGCTGAACACTGAAGCTTTCTTT. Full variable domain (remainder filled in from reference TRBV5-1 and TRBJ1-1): KAGVTQTPRYLIKTRGQQVTLSCSPISGHRSVSWYQQTPGQGLQFLFEYFSETQRNKGNFPGRFSGRQFSNSRSEMNVSTLELGDSALYLCASSLDVQLNTEAFFGQGTRLTVV.

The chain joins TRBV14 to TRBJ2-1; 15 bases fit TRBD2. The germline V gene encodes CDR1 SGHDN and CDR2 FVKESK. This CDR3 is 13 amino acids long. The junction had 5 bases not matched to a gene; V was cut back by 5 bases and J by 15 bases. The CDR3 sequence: CASSVGLAGGPFF. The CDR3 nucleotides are TGTGCCAGCAGCGTAGGACTAGCGGGAGGGCCGTTCTTC. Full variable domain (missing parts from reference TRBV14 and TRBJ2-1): EAGVTQFPSHSVIEKGQTVTLRCDPISGHDNLYWYRRVMGKEIKFLLHFVKESKQDESGMPNNRFLAERTGGTYSTLKVQPAELEDSGVYFCASSVGLAGGPFFGPGTRLTVL.

CDR3 sequence reads: CASSSPGGGMNTEAFF. Here the CDR3 DNA reads TGTGCCAGCAGCTCCCCGGGGGGGGGAATGAACACTGAAGCTTTCTTT. The chain uses TRBV7-8 and TRBJ1-1, with D perhaps matching TRBD1 (5 bases). Germline-derived CDR1 and CDR2 are SGHVS and FQNEAQ. This CDR3 comprises 16 residues. Trimming removed 4 bases from V and 0 bases from J, with 15 bases in between.

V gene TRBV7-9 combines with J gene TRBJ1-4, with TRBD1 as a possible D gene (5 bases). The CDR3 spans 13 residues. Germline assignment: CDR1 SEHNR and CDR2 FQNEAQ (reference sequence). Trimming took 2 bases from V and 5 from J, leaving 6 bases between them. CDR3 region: CASSLSGNEKLFF. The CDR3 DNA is TGTGCCAGCAGCTTATCAGGGAATGAAAAACTGTTTTTT.

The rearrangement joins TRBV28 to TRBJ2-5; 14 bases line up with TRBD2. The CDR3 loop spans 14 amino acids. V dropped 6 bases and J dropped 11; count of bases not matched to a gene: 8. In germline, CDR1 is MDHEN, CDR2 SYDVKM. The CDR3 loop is CASSQSGTSGRQYF. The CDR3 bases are TGTGCCAGCAGCCAGTCCGGGACTAGCGGGAGACAGTACTTC.

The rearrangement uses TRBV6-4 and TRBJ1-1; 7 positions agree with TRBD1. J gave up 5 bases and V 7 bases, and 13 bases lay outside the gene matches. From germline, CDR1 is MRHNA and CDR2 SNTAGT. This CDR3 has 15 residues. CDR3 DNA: TGTGCCAGCACCCCCTCTACAGGGGTGATGACTGAAGCTTTCTTT. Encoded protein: CASTPSTGVMTEAFF.

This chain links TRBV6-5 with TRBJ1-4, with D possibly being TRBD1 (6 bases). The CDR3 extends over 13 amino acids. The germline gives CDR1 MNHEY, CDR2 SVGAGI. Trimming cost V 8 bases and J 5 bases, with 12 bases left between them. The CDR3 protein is CASRGALNEKLFF. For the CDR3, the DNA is TGTGCCAGCCGGGGGGCGCTCAATGAAAAACTGTTTTTT.

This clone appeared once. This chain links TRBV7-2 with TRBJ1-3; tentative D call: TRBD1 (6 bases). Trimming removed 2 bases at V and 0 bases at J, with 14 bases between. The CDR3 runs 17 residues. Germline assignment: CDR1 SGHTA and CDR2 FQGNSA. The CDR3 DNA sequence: TGTGCCAGCAGCTTAACGCCAACAGGGTACTCTGGAAACACCATATATTTT. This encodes CASSLTPTGYSGNTIYF.

The chain's CDR3 is CAWSPGGLLNTEAFF. The DNA for the CDR3 is TGTGCCTGGAGTCCTGGGGGACTTCTGAACACTGAAGCTTTCTTT. This chain uses TRBV30 with TRBJ1-1; TRBD1 might be the D (5 bases). Looked up from germline, CDR1 is GTSNPN and CDR2 is SVGIG (reference sequence). This CDR3 spans 15 amino acids. With 2 bases removed from V and 0 bases from J, the gap between germline ends came to 13 bases.

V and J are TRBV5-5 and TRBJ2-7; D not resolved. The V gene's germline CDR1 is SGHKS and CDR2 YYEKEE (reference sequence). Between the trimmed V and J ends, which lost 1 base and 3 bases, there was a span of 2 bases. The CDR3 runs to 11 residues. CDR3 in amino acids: CASSLYYEQYF. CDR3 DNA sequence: TGTGCCAGCAGCTTGTACTACGAGCAGTACTTC. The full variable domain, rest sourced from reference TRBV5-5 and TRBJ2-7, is DAGVTQSPTHLIKTRGQQVTLRCSPISGHKSVSWYQQVLGQGPQFIFQYYEKEERGRGNFPDRFSARQFPNYSSELNVNALLLGDSALYLCASSLYYEQYFGPGTRLTVT.